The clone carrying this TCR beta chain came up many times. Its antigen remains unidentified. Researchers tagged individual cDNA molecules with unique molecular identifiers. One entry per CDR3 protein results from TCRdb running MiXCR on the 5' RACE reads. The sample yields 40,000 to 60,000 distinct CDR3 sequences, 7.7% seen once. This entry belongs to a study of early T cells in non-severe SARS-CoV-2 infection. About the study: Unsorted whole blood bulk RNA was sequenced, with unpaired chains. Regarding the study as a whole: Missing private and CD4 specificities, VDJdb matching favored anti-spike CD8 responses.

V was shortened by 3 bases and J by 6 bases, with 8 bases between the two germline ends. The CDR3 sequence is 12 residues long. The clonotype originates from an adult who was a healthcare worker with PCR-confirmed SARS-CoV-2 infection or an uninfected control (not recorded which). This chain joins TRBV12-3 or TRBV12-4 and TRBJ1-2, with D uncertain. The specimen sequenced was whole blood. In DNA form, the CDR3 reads TGTGCCAGCAGTTTTGGACTCGATGGCTACACCTTC. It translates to CASSFGLDGYTF.